This T cell receptor beta chain was obtained from a study of long-term antiretroviral therapy in people with HIV. Study at large: First collections came about a decade before the 2015 immediate-ART recommendation. Whole-study findings and limits: At every time point, clones expanded before ART dominated the repertoire. CDR3 lengths in HIV samples spanned a narrower range than controls.

Germline CDR1 is LGHNT and CDR2 is FRNRAP. This CDR3 contains 15 residues. Deletions cut 6 bases from V and 0 bases from J, with 11 bases between. Concerning this clone: Its antigen is still unknown.

The assay, immunoSEQ v3.0, was run at survey level. The table came from immunoSEQ multiplex PCR; TCRdb's copy has only in-frame clones and leaves some out. The sample holds roughly 28,000 clones, 95% seen once. The cryopreserved samples used held roughly 1-10 million PBMC prior to extraction of DNA. This TCR was recovered from a man aged 25-45 years with HIV. The source material was unsorted PBMCs, sampled 5.3 years after starting antiretroviral therapy. The chain combines TRBV12-5 with TRBJ2-2; possible D gene TRBD1, 6 bases. This chain's CDR3 is CASGQTGTNTGELFF. In DNA form, the CDR3 reads TGTGCTAGTGGGCAAACAGGGACGAACACCGGGGAGCTGTTTTTT.